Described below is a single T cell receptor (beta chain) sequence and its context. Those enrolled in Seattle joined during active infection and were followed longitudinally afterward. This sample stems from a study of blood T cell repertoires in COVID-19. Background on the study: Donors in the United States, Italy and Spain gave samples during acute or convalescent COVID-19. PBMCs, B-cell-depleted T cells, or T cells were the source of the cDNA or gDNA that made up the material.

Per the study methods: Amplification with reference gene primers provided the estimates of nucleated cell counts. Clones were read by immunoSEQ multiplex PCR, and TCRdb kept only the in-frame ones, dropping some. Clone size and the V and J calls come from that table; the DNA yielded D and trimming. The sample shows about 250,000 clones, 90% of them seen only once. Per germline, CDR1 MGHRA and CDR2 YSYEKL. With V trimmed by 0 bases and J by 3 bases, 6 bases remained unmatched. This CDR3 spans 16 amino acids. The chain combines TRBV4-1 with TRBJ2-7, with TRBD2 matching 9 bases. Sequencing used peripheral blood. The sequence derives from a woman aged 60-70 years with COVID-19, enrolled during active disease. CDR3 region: CASSQDRASGDYEQYF. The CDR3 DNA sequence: TGCGCCAGCAGCCAAGATCGGGCTAGCGGGGACTACGAGCAGTACTTC.